This T cell receptor (beta chain) was profiled in a study of Graves' ophthalmopathy and Graves' hyperthyroidism. The overall study: Pretreatment peripheral blood was obtained at initial diagnosis. General study points: A majority of expanded thyroid clonotypes exceeding 0.001 frequency were likewise present in blood.

TCR beta CDR3 regions were amplified from RNA transcripts. RT-PCR in the first round used HTBI primers; a second-round multiplex PCR followed. TCRdb reanalysed the multiplex PCR reads using MiXCR and keeps one entry per CDR3 protein. The data contain hundreds of thousands of distinct CDR3 sequences, 21% of them singletons. Trimming shortened V by 4 bases and J by 0 bases, and 10 bases separated the two germline ends. CDR1 is SQVTM, CDR2 ANQGSEA, per germline. This CDR3 has 14 amino acids. If patients had other autoimmune diseases, uncontrolled infections, pregnancy or lactation, they were excluded. This clonotype was recorded many times. As yet, its antigen is unknown.

The chain carries TRBV29-1 and TRBJ1-3; no reliable D call. Sequencing was done on a sample of peripheral blood. The sequence derives from a woman aged 18-30 years with stable Graves' hyperthyroidism. The DNA for the CDR3 is TGCAGCGTTGCGCCCAGTAACTCTGGAAACACCATATATTTT. Its protein product is CSVAPSNSGNTIYF.